A single sample is the source of the 23 T cell receptor beta chains below, sequenced in a study of human T cells and chemical hapten exposure. TCRdb used MiXCR to reprocess the RACE reads, holding one entry per CDR3 protein. The repertoire holds 340,000 or so distinct CDR3 sequences, with around 7% as singletons. As to time point: patch test 1, 2 weeks after DPC sensitization. As to treatment: therapeutic diphenylcyclopropenone sensitization with weekly scalp DPC. This specimen consisted of whole blood, obtained in connection with sensitization to the hapten diphenylcyclopropenone (DPC). The receptor source for this set is a woman aged 18-29 years with alopecia areata. Some clones in this sample may be carry-over from other donors' samples.

This clonotype was observed many times. The V call is TRBV2, the J call TRBJ1-1; 7 nucleotides agree with TRBD1. Germline CDR1 and CDR2: SNHLY and FYNNEI. The CDR3 loop spans 18 amino acids. Trimming cost V 4 bases and J 4 bases; bases outside gene matches: 18. The CDR3 DNA is TGTGCCAGCAGTGCCACCGAATTGAGACAGGGACCCCCCACTGAAGCTTTCTTT. Translating gives CASSATELRQGPPTEAFF. Full variable domain (missing parts from reference TRBV2 and TRBJ1-1): EPEVTQTPSHQVTQMGQEVILRCVPISNHLYFYWYRQILGQKVEFLVSFYNNEISEKSEIFDDQFSVERPDGSNFTLKIRSTKLEDSAMYFCASSATELRQGPPTEAFFGQGTRLTVV.

This clonotype was found many times. The chain joins TRBV7-6 to TRBJ2-3; a possible D gene is TRBD2 (6 bases). Germline V lookup: CDR1 SGHVS, CDR2 FNYEAQ. Trimming cost V 5 bases and J 1 base, with 16 bases left between them. This CDR3 contains 16 residues. CDR3 in amino acids: CASSARTGEGTDTQYF. CDR3 in DNA: TGTGCCAGCAGCGCCCGCACGGGGGAGGGCACAGATACGCAGTATTTT. Together with reference TRBV7-6 and TRBJ2-3, the CDR3 gives the full variable domain: GAGVSQSPRYKVTKRGQDVALRCDPISGHVSLYWYRQALGQGPEFLTYFNYEAQQDKSGLPNDRFSAERPEGSISTLTIQRTEQRDSAMYRCASSARTGEGTDTQYFGPGTRLTVL.

This clonotype was seen at least ten times. V is TRBV12-3 or TRBV12-4 and J is TRBJ1-6; D gene ambiguous. CDR3 size: 15 residues. V shed 6 bases and J shed 7 bases, with 16 bases lying between them. In nucleotides, the CDR3 is TGTGCCAGCAGCCGGAGTGAACTGACAAATTCACCCCTCCACTTT. Residues: CASSRSELTNSPLHF.

This clonotype was counted only a few times. The chain's CDR3 is CSVDDGEKLFF. In nucleotides, the CDR3 is TGCAGCGTTGACGACGGGGAAAAACTGTTTTTT. The chain has TRBV29-1 and TRBJ1-4, with D unclear. V was pared by 3 bases and J by 8 bases, with 7 bases between. Germline CDR1 reads SQVTM; CDR2 reads ANQGSEA. This CDR3 region has 11 residues.

The chain is built from TRBV7-2 and TRBJ2-1; 8 nucleotides match TRBD2. The trim removed 0 bases at V and 5 bases at J, leaving 6 bases unmatched. The CDR3 runs 16 residues. Germline V gene lookup returns CDR1 SGHTA and CDR2 FQGNSA. This chain's CDR3 is CASSLALGGGNNEQFF. The CDR3 DNA follows: TGTGCCAGCAGCTTAGCGCTGGGCGGGGGGAACAATGAGCAGTTCTTC.

A few counts support this clonotype. The chain recombines TRBV5-1 with TRBJ2-3; unclear D gene. CDR3 size: 15 residues. Looked up from germline, CDR1 is SGHRS and CDR2 is YFSETQ. The V gene lost 4 bases and the J gene lost 0 bases, with 12 bases spanning the gap. CDR3 sequence (DNA): TGCGCCAGCAGCGAAAGACTGGAGAGCACAGATACGCAGTATTTT. Encoded protein: CASSERLESTDTQYF.

This chain connects TRBV24-1 to TRBJ1-6, with D maybe TRBD1 (5 bases). V lost 9 bases and J 11 bases, leaving 16 bases between the germline ends. The CDR3 loop spans 13 amino acids. Germline lookup yields CDR1 KGHDR and CDR2 SFDVKD. CDR3 residues: CATAAGIGAPLHF. The CDR3 nucleotides read TGTGCCACCGCGGCGGGGATAGGGGCACCCCTCCACTTT.

This clonotype was seen many times. The V call is TRBV12-3 or TRBV12-4, the J call TRBJ1-2; a possible D gene is TRBD1 (6 bases). V lost 2 bases and J 8 bases, leaving 21 bases between the germline ends. The CDR3 spans 16 residues. CDR3 sequence (DNA): TGTGCCAGCAGTTTAAGGGACAAGGGGCCTTCAGACGGCTACACCTTC. Residues: CASSLRDKGPSDGYTF.

This chain uses TRBV12-3 or TRBV12-4 with TRBJ2-7, with 13 bases matching TRBD2. The CDR3 has 15 residues. Trimming took 6 bases from V and 5 from J; bases not matched to a gene: 7. Here the CDR3 DNA reads TGTGCCAGCAGAAGGACTAGCGGGGGTTCCCACGAGCAGTACTTC. Residues: CASRRTSGGSHEQYF.

Ten or more counts support this clonotype. The chain has TRBV11-2 and TRBJ2-5, with TRBD2 matching over 9 bases. Looked up from germline, CDR1 is SGHAT and CDR2 is FQNNGV. V was pared by 2 bases and J by 2 bases, with 9 bases of the junction left unmatched. CDR3 length: 17 amino acids. The CDR3 sequence is CASSLRASGVTQETQYF. The CDR3 coding sequence is TGTGCCAGCAGCTTAAGGGCTAGCGGGGTCACTCAAGAGACCCAGTACTTC. Full variable domain (rest looked up from reference TRBV11-2 and TRBJ2-5): EAGVAQSPRYKIIEKRQSVAFWCNPISGHATLYWYQQILGQGPKLLIQFQNNGVVDDSQLPKDRFSAERLKGVDSTLKIQPAKLEDSAVYLCASSLRASGVTQETQYFGPGTRLLVL.

This clonotype was counted between two and nine times. This rearrangement joins TRBV12-3 or TRBV12-4 to TRBJ1-2; the match to TRBD1 covers 11 bases. There are 16 residues in the CDR3. Trimming cost V 6 bases and J 4 bases; bases outside gene matches: 10. CDR3: CASSQQGGTGGYGYTF. The CDR3 bases are TGTGCCAGCAGCCAACAGGGAGGGACAGGGGGCTATGGCTACACCTTC.

The rearrangement uses TRBV10-3 and TRBJ2-5, with D tentatively TRBD1 (6 bases). The length of the CDR3 is 13 residues. Germline values: CDR1 ENHRY, CDR2 SYGVKD. This chain's CDR3 is CTTANRVRETQYF. DNA of the CDR3: TGTACCACCGCCAACAGGGTCAGGGAGACCCAGTACTTC.

The chain is built from TRBV12-3 or TRBV12-4 and TRBJ1-5; D possibly corresponds to TRBD1 (6 bases). The CDR3 totals 16 residues. The germline V and J ends were trimmed by 6 bases and 3 bases, with 18 bases remaining between them. CDR3: CASRGGNRVHNQPQHF. The CDR3 region has the DNA TGTGCCAGCAGGGGGGGAAACAGGGTGCACAATCAGCCCCAGCATTTT.

V gene TRBV5-1 combines with J gene TRBJ2-3; a possible D gene is TRBD2 (5 bases). The V end lost 7 bases, the J end lost 5 bases, and 17 bases lay between the germline ends. The CDR3 totals 14 residues. Germline V gene sequence: CDR1 SGHRS, CDR2 YFSETQ. CDR3 amino acids: CASGSGSEGDTQYF. The CDR3 DNA sequence: TGCGCCAGCGGTTCAGGTAGCGAGGGAGATACGCAGTATTTT. Complete variable domain (other parts from reference TRBV5-1 and TRBJ2-3): KAGVTQTPRYLIKTRGQQVTLSCSPISGHRSVSWYQQTPGQGLQFLFEYFSETQRNKGNFPGRFSGRQFSNSRSEMNVSTLELGDSALYLCASGSGSEGDTQYFGPGTRLTVL.

The table lists this clonotype with a few counts. The chain has TRBV2 and TRBJ2-1; 10 positions agree with TRBD2. Germline V lookup: CDR1 SNHLY, CDR2 FYNNEI. The CDR3 length is 13 residues. Unmatched junction bases numbered 8, after V lost 8 bases and J lost 10 bases. As DNA, the CDR3 is TGTGCCAGCCACAGCGGGGGGGCTGGCGAGCAGTTCTTC. Amino acids: CASHSGGAGEQFF.

This clonotype was seen only a few times. The chain joins TRBV4-3 to TRBJ1-2; D is uncertain. CDR1 is LGHNA, CDR2 YSLEER, per germline. V was cut by 0 bases and J by 5 bases, with 7 bases left in between. CDR3 length: 13 residues. This CDR3 is CASSQDTQYGYTF. The CDR3 region has the DNA TGCGCCAGCAGCCAAGATACGCAGTATGGCTACACCTTC.

This clonotype was seen a handful of times. The chain couples TRBV6-1 to TRBJ1-3, with D possibly being TRBD1 (5 bases). Germline V gives CDR1 MNHNS, CDR2 SASEGT. The length of the CDR3 is 16 residues. Trimming left V 0 bases short and J 4 bases short, with 13 bases between. The CDR3 loop reads CASSEASSGNGNTIYF. The CDR3 DNA reads TGTGCCAGCAGTGAAGCGTCGTCAGGGAACGGAAACACCATATATTTT.

This clonotype was seen at least ten times. The chain couples TRBV14 to TRBJ1-1; maybe TRBD1 (6 bases). V lost 4 bases, J lost 3 bases, and 18 bases lay in between. CDR3 size: 16 residues. Germline V CDR1 and CDR2: SGHDN, FVKESK. The CDR3 reads CASSRIRGGRYTEAFF. The DNA for the CDR3 is TGTGCCAGCAGCCGCATCAGGGGAGGAAGGTACACTGAAGCTTTCTTT.

This clonotype was counted at least ten times. CDR3 sequence: CASSLAGEVTDTQYF. CDR3 coding DNA: TGTGCCAGCAGCTTAGCGGGGGAGGTAACGGATACGCAGTATTTT. The chain carries TRBV7-2 and TRBJ2-3, with D perhaps matching TRBD2 (6 bases). Germline values: CDR1 SGHTA, CDR2 FQGNSA. With 0 bases removed from V and 6 bases from J, the gap between germline ends came to 13 bases. The CDR3 sequence is 15 residues long. The full variable domain, in which reference TRBV7-2 and TRBJ2-3 provide the parts outside the CDR3, is GAGVSQSPSNKVTEKGKDVELRCDPISGHTALYWYRQSLGQGLEFLIYFQGNSAPDKSGLPSDRFSAERTGGSVSTLTIQRTQQEDSAVYLCASSLAGEVTDTQYFGPGTRLTVL.

The chain uses TRBV28 and TRBJ2-5, with 9 bases lining up with TRBD1. The CDR3 totals 14 residues. The V and J ends lost 4 bases and 4 bases, in that order; junction bases with no gene match: 4. In germline, CDR1 is MDHEN, CDR2 SYDVKM. The CDR3 bases are TGTGCCAGCAGTTCCGGGACAGGGCTAGAGACCCAGTACTTC. Translated, it gives CASSSGTGLETQYF.

The sample holds many counts of this clonotype. V is TRBV9 and J is TRBJ1-1, with D maybe TRBD1 (5 bases). This CDR3 has 13 residues. V lost 3 bases and J 0 bases, leaving 6 bases between the germline ends. The germline V gene encodes CDR1 SGDLS and CDR2 YYNGEE. The CDR3 region has the DNA TGTGCCAGCAGCGGGGGCCTGAACACTGAAGCTTTCTTT. Encoded protein: CASSGGLNTEAFF.

This clonotype was seen ten or more times. The chain joins TRBV27 to TRBJ2-1, with unresolved D. The V gene lost 5 bases and the J gene lost 0 bases, with 5 bases spanning the gap. The germline V gene encodes CDR1 MNHEY and CDR2 SMNVEV (reference sequence). The CDR3 is 13 residues long. The CDR3 region is CASSISSYNEQFF. CDR3 sequence (DNA): TGTGCCAGCAGTATTAGCTCCTACAATGAGCAGTTCTTC.

The chain uses TRBV6-2 or TRBV6-3 and TRBJ1-4, with D hard to call. V was pared by 4 bases and J by 6 bases, with 15 bases between. The germline V gene has CDR1 MNHEY and CDR2 SVGEGT. CDR3 length: 15 residues. CDR3 residues: CASSWVWTAYEKLFF. Here the CDR3 DNA reads TGTGCCAGCAGTTGGGTTTGGACCGCGTATGAAAAACTGTTTTTT.